The subject of this entry is one T cell receptor beta chain. The antigen is undetermined. The time point was: persistent/refractory GD, antithyroid drugs over 5 years with positive TRAb. PBMC RNA served as the TCR library source. The data derive from a study of regulatory T cells in long-lasting Graves disease. Overall study findings and caveats: Repertoires from persistent disease leaned toward TRBV28, TRBJ1-2 and TRBJ2-5.

Library construction for TCR beta used iRepertoire HTBI primers and Arm-PCR of CDR3 regions. MiXCR was run by TCRdb on the multiplex PCR reads, yielding one entry per CDR3 protein. The sample consists of 650,000 to 850,000 distinct CDR3 sequences, around 30% of them appearing once. Trimming removed 3 bases from V and 7 bases from J, with 16 bases in between. The CDR3 spans 15 residues. The sequences come from peripheral blood mononuclear cells (PBMCs), collected when the disease was refractory, from a patient treated with antithyroid drugs. The rearrangement joins TRBV12-3 or TRBV12-4 to TRBJ1-5; weak D call: TRBD1 (5 bases). The TCR comes from a female donor with Graves disease. The CDR3 DNA reads TGTGCCAGCAGTTTCTGGGGGGGTTCAGGGCAGCCCCAGCATTTT. This sequence encodes CASSFWGGSGQPQHF.